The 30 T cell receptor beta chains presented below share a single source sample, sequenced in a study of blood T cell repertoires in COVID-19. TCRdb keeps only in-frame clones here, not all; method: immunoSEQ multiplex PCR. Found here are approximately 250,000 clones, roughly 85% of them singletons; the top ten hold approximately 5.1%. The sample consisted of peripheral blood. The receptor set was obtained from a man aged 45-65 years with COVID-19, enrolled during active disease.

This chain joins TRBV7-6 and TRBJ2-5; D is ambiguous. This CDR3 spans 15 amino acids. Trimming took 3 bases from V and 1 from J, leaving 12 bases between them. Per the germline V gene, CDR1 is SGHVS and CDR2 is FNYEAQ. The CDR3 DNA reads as TGTGCCAGCAGCTTCACGGTCGCTGGCCAAGAGACCCAGTACTTC. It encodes CASSFTVAGQETQYF.

CDR3 DNA sequence: TGTGCCAGCCGAGGGAGGGGAGGTCAGCCCCAGCATTTT. Its protein is CASRGRGGQPQHF. The genes are TRBV2 and TRBJ1-5; D possibly corresponds to TRBD1 (5 bases). In germline, CDR1 is SNHLY, CDR2 FYNNEI. There are 13 residues in the CDR3. The V and J ends lost 8 bases and 6 bases respectively, with 14 bases between them. Variable domain in full (rest from reference TRBV2 and TRBJ1-5): EPEVTQTPSHQVTQMGQEVILRCVPISNHLYFYWYRQILGQKVEFLVSFYNNEISEKSEIFDDQFSVERPDGSNFTLKIRSTKLEDSAMYFCASRGRGGQPQHFGDGTRLSIL.

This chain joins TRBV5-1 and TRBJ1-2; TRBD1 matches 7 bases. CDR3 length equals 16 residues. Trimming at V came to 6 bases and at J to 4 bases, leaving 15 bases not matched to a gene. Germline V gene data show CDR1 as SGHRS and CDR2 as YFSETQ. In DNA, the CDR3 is TGCGCCAGCAACCCTTCCCCGGGACAGACCTTCTATGGCTACACCTTC. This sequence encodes CASNPSPGQTFYGYTF.

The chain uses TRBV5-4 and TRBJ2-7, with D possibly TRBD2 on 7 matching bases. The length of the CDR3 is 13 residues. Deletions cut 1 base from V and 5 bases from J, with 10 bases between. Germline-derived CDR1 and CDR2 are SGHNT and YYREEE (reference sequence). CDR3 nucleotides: TGTGCCAGCAGCTTGTGGGGGGGCCACGAGCAGTACTTC. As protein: CASSLWGGHEQYF.

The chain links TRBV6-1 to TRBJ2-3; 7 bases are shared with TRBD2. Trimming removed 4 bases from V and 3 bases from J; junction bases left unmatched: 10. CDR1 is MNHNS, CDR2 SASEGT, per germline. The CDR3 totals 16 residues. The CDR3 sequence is CASSVAGVTLTDTQYF. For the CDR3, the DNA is TGTGCCAGCAGTGTTGCGGGGGTTACCTTGACAGATACGCAGTATTTT.

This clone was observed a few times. Here the CDR3 reads CASARTREMETQYF. For the CDR3, the DNA is TGTGCCAGCGCCCGGACTCGAGAGATGGAGACCCAGTACTTC. V usage is TRBV6-5 and J usage is TRBJ2-5; maybe TRBD2 (5 bases). Germline lookup yields CDR1 MNHEY and CDR2 SVGAGI. The CDR3 covers 14 residues. V dropped 8 bases and J dropped 5 bases, with 18 bases sitting between them.

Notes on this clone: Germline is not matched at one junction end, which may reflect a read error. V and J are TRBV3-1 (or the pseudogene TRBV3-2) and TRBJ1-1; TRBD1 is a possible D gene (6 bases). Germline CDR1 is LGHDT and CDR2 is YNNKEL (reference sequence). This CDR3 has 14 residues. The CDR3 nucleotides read TGTGCCAACAGCCCCGGGACACATAACACTGAAGCTTTCTTT. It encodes CANSPGTHNTEAFF.

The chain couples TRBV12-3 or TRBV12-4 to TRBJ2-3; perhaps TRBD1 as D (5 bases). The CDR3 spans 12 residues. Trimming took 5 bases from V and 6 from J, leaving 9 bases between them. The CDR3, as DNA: TGTGCCAGCAGTCCCCCAGGGGATACGCAGTATTTT. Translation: CASSPPGDTQYF.

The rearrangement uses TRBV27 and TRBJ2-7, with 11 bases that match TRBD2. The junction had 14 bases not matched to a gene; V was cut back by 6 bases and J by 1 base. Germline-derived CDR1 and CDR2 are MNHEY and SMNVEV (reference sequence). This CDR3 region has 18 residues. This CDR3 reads CASRALVSSGGTSYEQYF. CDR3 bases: TGTGCCAGCAGGGCCCTTGTGTCTAGCGGGGGGACATCCTACGAGCAGTACTTC.

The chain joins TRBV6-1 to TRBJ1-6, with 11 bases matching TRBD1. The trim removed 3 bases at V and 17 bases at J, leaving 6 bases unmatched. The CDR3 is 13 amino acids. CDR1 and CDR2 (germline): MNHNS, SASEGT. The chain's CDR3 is CASSDSRGQGVHF. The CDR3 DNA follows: TGTGCCAGCAGTGATTCTAGGGGACAGGGGGTCCACTTT.

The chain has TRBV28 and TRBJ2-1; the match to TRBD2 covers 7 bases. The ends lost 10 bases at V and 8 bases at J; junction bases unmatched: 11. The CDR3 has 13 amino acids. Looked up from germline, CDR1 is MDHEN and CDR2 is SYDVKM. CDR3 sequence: CAISGGIFDEQFF. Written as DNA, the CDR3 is TGTGCCATCTCGGGGGGAATTTTCGATGAGCAGTTCTTC.

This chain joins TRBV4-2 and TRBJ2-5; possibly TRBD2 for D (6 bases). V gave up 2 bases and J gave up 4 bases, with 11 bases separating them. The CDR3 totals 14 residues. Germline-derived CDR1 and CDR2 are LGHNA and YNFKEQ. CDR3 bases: TGTGCCAGCAGCCAAACCGGGGGAGGAGAGACCCAGTACTTC. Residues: CASSQTGGGETQYF.

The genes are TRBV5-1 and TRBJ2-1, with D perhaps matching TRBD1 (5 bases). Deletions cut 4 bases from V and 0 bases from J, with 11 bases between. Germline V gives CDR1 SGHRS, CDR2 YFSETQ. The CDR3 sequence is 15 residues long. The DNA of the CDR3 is TGCGCCAGCAGCATAGGGGTAGGCTCCTACAATGAGCAGTTCTTC. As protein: CASSIGVGSYNEQFF. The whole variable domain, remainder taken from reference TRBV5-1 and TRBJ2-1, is KAGVTQTPRYLIKTRGQQVTLSCSPISGHRSVSWYQQTPGQGLQFLFEYFSETQRNKGNFPGRFSGRQFSNSRSEMNVSTLELGDSALYLCASSIGVGSYNEQFFGPGTRLTVL.

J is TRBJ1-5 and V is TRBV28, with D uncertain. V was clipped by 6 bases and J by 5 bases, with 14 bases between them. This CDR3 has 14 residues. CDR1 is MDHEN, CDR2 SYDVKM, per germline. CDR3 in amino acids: CASSLREPDQPQHF. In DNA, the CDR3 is TGTGCCAGCAGCCTCCGGGAACCGGATCAGCCCCAGCATTTT.

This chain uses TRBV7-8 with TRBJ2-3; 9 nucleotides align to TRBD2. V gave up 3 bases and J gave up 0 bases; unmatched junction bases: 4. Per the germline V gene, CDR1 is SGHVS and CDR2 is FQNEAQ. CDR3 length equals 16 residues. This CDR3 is CASSFLAGASTDTQYF. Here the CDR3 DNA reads TGTGCCAGCAGCTTCTTAGCGGGGGCCAGCACAGATACGCAGTATTTT.

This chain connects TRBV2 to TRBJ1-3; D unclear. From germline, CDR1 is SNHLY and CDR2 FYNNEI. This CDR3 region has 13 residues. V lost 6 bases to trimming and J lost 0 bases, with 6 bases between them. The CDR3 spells CASRQRSGNTIYF. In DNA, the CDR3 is TGTGCCAGCAGACAACGCTCTGGAAACACCATATATTTT.

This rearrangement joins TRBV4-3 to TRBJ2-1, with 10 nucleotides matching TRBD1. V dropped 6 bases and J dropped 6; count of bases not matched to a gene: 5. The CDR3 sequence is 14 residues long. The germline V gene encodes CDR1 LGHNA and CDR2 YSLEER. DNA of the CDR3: TGCGCCAGCAGAAGGGACAGGGGTATCAATGAGCAGTTCTTC. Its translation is CASRRDRGINEQFF.

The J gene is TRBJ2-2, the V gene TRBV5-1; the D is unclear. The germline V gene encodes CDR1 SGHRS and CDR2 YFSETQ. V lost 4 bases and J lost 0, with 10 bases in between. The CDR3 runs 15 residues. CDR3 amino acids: CASSQYLANTGELFF. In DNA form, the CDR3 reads TGCGCCAGCAGCCAATACTTGGCGAACACCGGGGAGCTGTTTTTT. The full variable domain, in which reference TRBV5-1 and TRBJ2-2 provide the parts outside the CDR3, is KAGVTQTPRYLIKTRGQQVTLSCSPISGHRSVSWYQQTPGQGLQFLFEYFSETQRNKGNFPGRFSGRQFSNSRSEMNVSTLELGDSALYLCASSQYLANTGELFFGEGSRLTVL.

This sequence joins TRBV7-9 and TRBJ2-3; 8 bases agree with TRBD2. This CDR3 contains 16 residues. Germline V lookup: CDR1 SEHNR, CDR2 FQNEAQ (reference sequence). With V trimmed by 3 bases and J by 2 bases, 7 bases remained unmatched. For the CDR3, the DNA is TGTGCCAGCAGCTTCCAGCGGGGGTTATCCACAGATACGCAGTATTTT. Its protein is CASSFQRGLSTDTQYF.

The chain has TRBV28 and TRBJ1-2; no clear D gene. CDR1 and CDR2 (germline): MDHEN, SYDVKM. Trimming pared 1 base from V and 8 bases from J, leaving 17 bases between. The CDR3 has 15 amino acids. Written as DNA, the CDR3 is TGTGCCAGCAGTTTATCTTTGGAATCTGGAGGCGGCTACACCTTC. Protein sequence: CASSLSLESGGGYTF.

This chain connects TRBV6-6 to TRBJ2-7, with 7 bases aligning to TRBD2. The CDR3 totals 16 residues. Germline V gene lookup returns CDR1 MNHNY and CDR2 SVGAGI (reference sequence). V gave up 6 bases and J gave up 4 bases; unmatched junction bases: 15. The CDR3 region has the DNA TGTGCCAGCAGGTGGACCGCTAGCACGGGGGGATACGAGCAGTACTTC. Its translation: CASRWTASTGGYEQYF.

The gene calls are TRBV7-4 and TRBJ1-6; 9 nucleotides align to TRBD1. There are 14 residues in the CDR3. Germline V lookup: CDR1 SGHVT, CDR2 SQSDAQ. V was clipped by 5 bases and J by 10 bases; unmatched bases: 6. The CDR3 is CASSLGTGWSPLHF. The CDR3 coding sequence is TGTGCCAGCAGCCTCGGGACAGGGTGGTCACCCCTCCACTTT.

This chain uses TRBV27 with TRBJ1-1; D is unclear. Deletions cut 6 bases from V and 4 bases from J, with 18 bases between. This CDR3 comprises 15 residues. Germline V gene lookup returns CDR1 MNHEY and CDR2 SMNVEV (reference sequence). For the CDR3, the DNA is TGTGCCAGCAGACCTAGCGGGAACTTGGGCACTGAAGCTTTCTTT. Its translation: CASRPSGNLGTEAFF.

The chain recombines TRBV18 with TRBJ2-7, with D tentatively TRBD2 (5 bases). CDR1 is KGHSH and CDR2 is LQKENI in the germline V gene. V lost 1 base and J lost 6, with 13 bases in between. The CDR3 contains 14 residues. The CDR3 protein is CASSPLREPGEQYF. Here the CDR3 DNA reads TGTGCCAGCTCACCACTCCGGGAACCGGGCGAGCAGTACTTC.

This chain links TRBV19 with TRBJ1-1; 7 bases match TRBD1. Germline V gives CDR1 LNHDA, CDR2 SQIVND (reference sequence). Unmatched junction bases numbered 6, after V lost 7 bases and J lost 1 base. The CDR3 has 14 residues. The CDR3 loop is CASTTQGRNTEAFF. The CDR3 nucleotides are TGTGCCAGTACCACACAGGGGCGGAACACTGAAGCTTTCTTT.

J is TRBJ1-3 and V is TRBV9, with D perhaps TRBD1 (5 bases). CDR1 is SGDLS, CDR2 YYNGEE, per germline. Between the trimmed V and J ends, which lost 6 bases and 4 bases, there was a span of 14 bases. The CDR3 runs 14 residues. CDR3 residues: CASTSGIAGNTIYF. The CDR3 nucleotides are TGTGCCAGCACCTCAGGGATCGCGGGAAACACCATATATTTT.

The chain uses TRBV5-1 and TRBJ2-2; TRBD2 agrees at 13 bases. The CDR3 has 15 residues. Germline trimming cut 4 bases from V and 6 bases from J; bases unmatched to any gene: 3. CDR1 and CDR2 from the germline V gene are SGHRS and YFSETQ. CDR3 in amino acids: CASSVTSGGAGELFF. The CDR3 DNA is TGCGCCAGCAGCGTTACTAGCGGGGGGGCCGGGGAGCTGTTTTTT.

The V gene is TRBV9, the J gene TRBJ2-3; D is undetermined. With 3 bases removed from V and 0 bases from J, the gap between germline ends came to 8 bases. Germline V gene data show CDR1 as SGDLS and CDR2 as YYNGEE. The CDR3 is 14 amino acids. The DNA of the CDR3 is TGTGCCAGCAGCGCGTCCTCTAGCACAGATACGCAGTATTTT. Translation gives CASSASSSTDTQYF.

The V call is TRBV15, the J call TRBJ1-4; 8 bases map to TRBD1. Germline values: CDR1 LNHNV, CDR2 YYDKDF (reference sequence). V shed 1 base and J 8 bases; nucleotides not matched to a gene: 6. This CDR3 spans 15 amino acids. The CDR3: CATSRGAQGGEKLFF. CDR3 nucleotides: TGTGCCACCAGCAGAGGGGCACAGGGGGGGGAAAAACTGTTTTTT.

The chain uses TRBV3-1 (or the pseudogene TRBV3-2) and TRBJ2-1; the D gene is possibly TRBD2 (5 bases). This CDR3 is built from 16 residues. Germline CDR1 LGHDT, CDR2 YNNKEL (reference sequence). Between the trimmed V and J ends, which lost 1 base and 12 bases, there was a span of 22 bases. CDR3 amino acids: CASSQVGMNGKGRQFF. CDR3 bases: TGTGCCAGCAGCCAAGTCGGTATGAACGGGAAAGGACGGCAGTTCTTC.